Following are 32 T cell receptor beta chains from one sample sequenced in a study of technical replicates of blood from a few donors. Generated by immunoSEQ multiplex PCR, the TCRdb table keeps only in-frame clones and is missing some. The sample holds about 100,000 clones, about 94% seen once. Input material: T cells isolated from PBMCs. These receptors were collected from a human donor in good health.

The chain is built from TRBV18 and TRBJ1-3, with 7 bases aligning to TRBD1. The CDR3 spans 15 residues. Trimming took 6 bases from V and 0 from J; bases not matched to a gene: 5. CDR1 KGHSH and CDR2 LQKENI come from the germline V gene. The CDR3 DNA follows: TGTGCCAGCTCCTGGGGACAGTCCTCTGGAAACACCATATATTTT. Amino acids: CASSWGQSSGNTIYF. Using reference TRBV18 and TRBJ1-3 for the parts outside the CDR3, the full variable domain is NAGVMQNPRHLVRRRGQEARLRCSPMKGHSHVYWYRQLPEEGLKFMVYLQKENIIDESGMPKERFSAEFPKEGPSILRIQQVVRGDSAAYFCASSWGQSSGNTIYFGEGSWLTVV.

There are a few counts of this clone. For the CDR3, the DNA is TGTGCCAGCAGTTTATCTAGGGGACTAGCGGGCGCCGAGCAGTACTTC. It translates to CASSLSRGLAGAEQYF. This rearrangement joins TRBV27 to TRBJ2-7, with 12 bases fitting TRBD2. The V gene's germline CDR1 is MNHEY and CDR2 SMNVEV (reference sequence). This CDR3 contains 16 residues. V lost 0 bases to trimming and J lost 6 bases; unmatched junction nucleotides: 6.

This chain links TRBV28 with TRBJ2-3, with TRBD1 matching over 9 bases. After removal of 6 bases from V and 1 base from J, the junction contained 8 bases not matched to a gene. The germline CDR1 and CDR2 sequences are MDHEN and SYDVKM. This CDR3 is 16 amino acids long. The DNA for the CDR3 is TGTGCCAGCAGGGGCCGGGACAGGGCCGGCACAGATACGCAGTATTTT. Its translation: CASRGRDRAGTDTQYF.

The chain employs TRBV10-3 and TRBJ2-5, with D tentatively TRBD1 (6 bases). The CDR3 is made up of 16 amino acids. The germline gives CDR1 ENHRY, CDR2 SYGVKD. Trimming cost V 0 bases and J 5 bases, with 16 bases left between them. CDR3 residues: CAISESIVRGRETQYF. The CDR3 nucleotides are TGTGCCATCAGTGAGTCGATCGTCAGGGGCCGGGAGACCCAGTACTTC.

The chain uses TRBV2 and TRBJ1-5; D is ambiguous. Trimming left V 0 bases short and J 4 bases short, with 13 bases between. Germline V gene sequence: CDR1 SNHLY, CDR2 FYNNEI. The CDR3 is 16 residues long. CDR3 sequence (DNA): TGTGCCAGCAGTGAAGCGTCCGGCAGGAGGAATCAGCCCCAGCATTTT. Amino acids: CASSEASGRRNQPQHF. The whole variable domain, filled in from reference TRBV2 and TRBJ1-5, reads EPEVTQTPSHQVTQMGQEVILRCVPISNHLYFYWYRQILGQKVEFLVSFYNNEISEKSEIFDDQFSVERPDGSNFTLKIRSTKLEDSAMYFCASSEASGRRNQPQHFGDGTRLSIL.

The chain has TRBV6-1 and TRBJ1-3; D is undetermined. The CDR3 totals 15 residues. Between the trimmed V and J ends, which lost 0 bases and 2 bases, there was a span of 8 bases. In germline, CDR1 is MNHNS, CDR2 SASEGT. CDR3: CASSEAYMPGNTIYF. In DNA form, the CDR3 reads TGTGCCAGCAGTGAAGCTTACATGCCTGGAAACACCATATATTTT.

This clone has only one observation. The chain joins TRBV5-1 to TRBJ1-4; D possibly corresponds to TRBD1 (6 bases). The V end was cut by 2 bases, the J end by 4 bases, with 18 bases between. CDR3 length: 17 amino acids. Germline V gene sequence: CDR1 SGHRS, CDR2 YFSETQ. The CDR3 coding sequence is TGCGCCAGCAGCTTACTCCCTCCCGGACAGCTTAATGAAAAACTGTTTTTT. It codes for CASSLLPPGQLNEKLFF.

This sequence joins TRBV6-5 and TRBJ2-7; 7 nucleotides agree with TRBD1. This CDR3 is 13 amino acids long. After removal of 6 bases from V and 3 bases from J, the junction contained 5 bases not matched to a gene. CDR1 and CDR2 (germline): MNHEY, SVGAGI. In nucleotides, the CDR3 is TGTGCCAGCAGCAGGGACAGTTACTACGAGCAGTACTTC. Amino acids: CASSRDSYYEQYF.

This rearrangement joins TRBV11-2 to TRBJ2-1, with 11 bases fitting TRBD2. The CDR3 extends over 16 amino acids. The germline CDR1 and CDR2 sequences are SGHAT and FQNNGV. Trimming removed 5 bases from V and 6 bases from J; junction bases left unmatched: 9. The CDR3 reads CASSTETSGIVNEQFF. DNA of the CDR3: TGTGCCAGCAGCACCGAGACTAGCGGGATTGTCAATGAGCAGTTCTTC.

The rearrangement joins TRBV7-9 to TRBJ2-6; 10 bases line up with TRBD1. CDR3 length: 19 residues. With 4 bases clipped from V and 4 bases from J, the junction kept 13 bases outside the gene matches. The germline CDR1 and CDR2 sequences are SEHNR and FQNEAQ (reference sequence). The CDR3 reads CASSSASGQGTPGANVLTF. The CDR3 DNA sequence: TGTGCCAGCAGCTCAGCCTCGGGACAGGGGACCCCGGGGGCCAACGTCCTGACTTTC.

V and J are TRBV11-2 and TRBJ2-1; D may be TRBD2 (5 bases). The germline CDR1 and CDR2 sequences are SGHAT and FQNNGV. The CDR3 is 14 residues long. Deletions cut 2 bases from V and 6 bases from J, with 11 bases between. Written as DNA, the CDR3 is TGTGCCAGCAGCTTACCGGGGTTAGTCAATGAGCAGTTCTTC. Translation: CASSLPGLVNEQFF.

The J gene is TRBJ2-7, the V gene TRBV19, with TRBD2 matching over 9 bases. CDR3 length: 13 amino acids. In germline, CDR1 is LNHDA, CDR2 SQIVND (reference sequence). V gave up 8 bases and J gave up 2 bases; unmatched junction bases: 4. In nucleotides, the CDR3 is TGTGCCAGTCATTCTAGCGGGACCTACGAGCAGTACTTC. Protein sequence: CASHSSGTYEQYF.

The rearrangement joins TRBV7-9 to TRBJ2-1; TRBD2 aligns across 10 bases. J was trimmed by 7 bases and V by 7 bases; bases with no gene match: 10. The CDR3 covers 15 residues. Germline V gene lookup returns CDR1 SEHNR and CDR2 FQNEAQ (reference sequence). The CDR3 DNA reads TGTGCCAGCAACTCCGGGACTAGCGCAGAGAATGAGCAGTTCTTC. Translating gives CASNSGTSAENEQFF. Drawing the rest from reference TRBV7-9 and TRBJ2-1, the complete variable domain is DTGVSQNPRHKITKRGQNVTFRCDPISEHNRLYWYRQTLGQGPEFLTYFQNEAQLEKSRLLSDRFSAERPKGSFSTLEIQRTEQGDSAMYLCASNSGTSAENEQFFGPGTRLTVL.

This clone was seen once. Here the CDR3 reads CASSVVPGEDTIYF. The CDR3 nucleotides are TGTGCCAGCAGCGTAGTGCCCGGGGAAGACACCATATATTTT. The chain combines TRBV9 with TRBJ1-3; the D is unclear. The germline V gene has CDR1 SGDLS and CDR2 YYNGEE. With 0 bases removed from V and 8 bases from J, the gap between germline ends came to 12 bases. CDR3 length: 14 amino acids.

The rearrangement uses TRBV4-1 and TRBJ2-7; 10 nucleotides line up with TRBD1. Germline values: CDR1 MGHRA, CDR2 YSYEKL. After removal of 8 bases from V and 3 bases from J, the junction contained 7 bases not matched to a gene. This CDR3 contains 14 residues. The DNA of the CDR3 is TGCGCCAGCTCGAAGGGACAGGGGTTCTACGAGCAGTACTTC. This sequence encodes CASSKGQGFYEQYF.

The rearrangement uses TRBV9 and TRBJ2-7; D call uncertain. The V and J ends lost 0 bases and 0 bases respectively, with 7 bases between them. This CDR3 spans 14 amino acids. CDR1 SGDLS and CDR2 YYNGEE come from the germline V gene. The CDR3 region is CASSVAPVSYEQYF. CDR3 bases: TGTGCCAGCAGCGTAGCCCCGGTCTCCTACGAGCAGTACTTC. The entire variable domain, with the rest obtained from reference TRBV9 and TRBJ2-7, is as follows: DSGVTQTPKHLITATGQRVTLRCSPRSGDLSVYWYQQSLDQGLQFLIQYYNGEERAKGNILERFSAQQFPDLHSELNLSSLELGDSALYFCASSVAPVSYEQYFGPGTRLTVT.

The chain combines TRBV7-9 with TRBJ2-7; TRBD2 is a possible D gene (6 bases). Germline V gene lookup returns CDR1 SEHNR and CDR2 FQNEAQ (reference sequence). V lost 5 bases to trimming and J lost 0 bases, with 20 bases between them. The CDR3 spans 17 residues. The CDR3: CASSTPQSGGSSYEQYF. The DNA for the CDR3 is TGTGCCAGCAGCACCCCTCAGTCCGGGGGAAGCTCCTACGAGCAGTACTTC.

V gene TRBV19 combines with J gene TRBJ2-1; D is possibly TRBD1 (6 bases). V lost 2 bases, J lost 14 bases, and 19 bases lay in between. The CDR3 extends over 14 amino acids. Germline lookup yields CDR1 LNHDA and CDR2 SQIVND (reference sequence). The CDR3 here is CASSINRARELKFF. CDR3 coding DNA: TGTGCCAGTAGTATAAACAGGGCCAGGGAGCTCAAGTTCTTC.

The chain combines TRBV7-2 with TRBJ2-1, with TRBD2 identical over 7 bases. With V trimmed by 6 bases and J by 9 bases, 11 bases remained unmatched. The CDR3 length is 14 residues. Germline assignment: CDR1 SGHTA and CDR2 FQGNSA. The CDR3 protein is CASRPRLAIGEQFF. CDR3 DNA: TGTGCCAGCAGACCCCGACTAGCCATTGGTGAGCAGTTCTTC.

This clone was observed a single time. Written as DNA, the CDR3 is TGTGCCAGCAGCGGACAGGGATGGGGAGTGACATCCTACGAGCAGTACTTC. This sequence encodes CASSGQGWGVTSYEQYF. The V call is TRBV2, the J call TRBJ2-7, with 8 bases matching TRBD1. Per germline, CDR1 SNHLY and CDR2 FYNNEI. Losses at the gene ends were 6 bases for V and 1 base for J; bases not matched to a gene: 14. The CDR3 is 17 residues long.

V and J are TRBV6-1 and TRBJ1-5; D not certain. The CDR3 loop spans 11 amino acids. The germline CDR1 and CDR2 sequences are MNHNS and SASEGT. Trimming removed 2 bases from V and 13 bases from J, with 9 bases in between. The CDR3 sequence is CASSESATQHF. Written as DNA, the CDR3 is TGTGCCAGCAGTGAATCCGCGACTCAGCATTTT.

As DNA, the CDR3 is TGTGCCAGCAGTGCACCGGGACTAGCGGGGGAGCAGCAGTTCTTC. It is translated as CASSAPGLAGEQQFF. The chain recombines TRBV2 with TRBJ2-1; 14 nucleotides align to TRBD2. Germline V gene sequence: CDR1 SNHLY, CDR2 FYNNEI. With 4 bases clipped from V and 11 bases from J, the junction kept 7 bases outside the gene matches. The CDR3 is 15 residues long. Filled out from reference TRBV2 and TRBJ2-1, the complete variable domain reads EPEVTQTPSHQVTQMGQEVILRCVPISNHLYFYWYRQILGQKVEFLVSFYNNEISEKSEIFDDQFSVERPDGSNFTLKIRSTKLEDSAMYFCASSAPGLAGEQQFFGPGTRLTVL.

The chain couples TRBV18 to TRBJ1-2, with D perhaps TRBD1 (5 bases). The CDR3 extends over 13 amino acids. Deletions cut 6 bases from V and 7 bases from J, with 15 bases between. Germline CDR1 and CDR2: KGHSH and LQKENI. The CDR3 DNA reads as TGTGCCAGCTCGGCCAGGGACTCCTCTGGCTACACCTTC. It is translated as CASSARDSSGYTF.

The chain has TRBV5-1 and TRBJ2-5; possibly TRBD1 for D (6 bases). The germline V gene has CDR1 SGHRS and CDR2 YFSETQ. This CDR3 contains 14 residues. The germline V and J ends were trimmed by 0 bases and 5 bases, with 11 bases remaining between them. The DNA of the CDR3 is TGCGCCAGCAGCTTGGCAGGGGCGACGGAGACCCAGTACTTC. Residues: CASSLAGATETQYF. Based on the CDR3 plus reference TRBV5-1 and TRBJ2-5, the full variable domain is KAGVTQTPRYLIKTRGQQVTLSCSPISGHRSVSWYQQTPGQGLQFLFEYFSETQRNKGNFPGRFSGRQFSNSRSEMNVSTLELGDSALYLCASSLAGATETQYFGPGTRLLVL.

The chain employs TRBV7-6 and TRBJ1-5, with 8 bases fitting TRBD1. Germline values: CDR1 SGHVS, CDR2 FNYEAQ. This CDR3 spans 15 amino acids. V trimming: 1 base; J trimming: 5 bases; junction bases outside the gene matches: 4. The CDR3: CASSLGTGWDQPQHF. The CDR3 DNA reads as TGTGCCAGCAGCTTAGGGACAGGGTGGGATCAGCCCCAGCATTTT.

The CDR3 region has the DNA TGCGCCAGCAGCTTAAAGCGGGGGGGCAATGGGGAGACCCAGTACTTC. Its protein product is CASSLKRGGNGETQYF. The chain carries TRBV5-1 and TRBJ2-5; 10 bases are a match to TRBD2. The J segment lost 5 bases and the V segment lost 2 bases, leaving 9 bases of the junction unmatched. CDR1 is SGHRS and CDR2 is YFSETQ in the germline V gene. The CDR3 loop spans 16 amino acids.

The chain has TRBV9 and TRBJ2-7; 7 positions match TRBD2. This CDR3 has 12 amino acids. Trimming took 3 bases from V and 6 from J; bases not matched to a gene: 3. Germline V lookup: CDR1 SGDLS, CDR2 YYNGEE. CDR3 protein: CASSGGGSEQYF. The CDR3 DNA reads TGTGCCAGCAGCGGGGGGGGATCCGAGCAGTACTTC. The whole variable domain, filled in from reference TRBV9 and TRBJ2-7, reads DSGVTQTPKHLITATGQRVTLRCSPRSGDLSVYWYQQSLDQGLQFLIQYYNGEERAKGNILERFSAQQFPDLHSELNLSSLELGDSALYFCASSGGGSEQYFGPGTRLTVT.

V is TRBV27 and J is TRBJ2-5; D is undetermined. Germline V gene lookup returns CDR1 MNHEY and CDR2 SMNVEV (reference sequence). There are 11 residues in the CDR3. V was trimmed by 4 bases and J by 4 bases, leaving 4 bases between them. CDR3 amino acids: CASSSSETQYF. CDR3 nucleotides: TGTGCCAGCAGTTCTTCAGAGACCCAGTACTTC.

V gene TRBV27 combines with J gene TRBJ2-5; no clear D gene. The CDR3 extends over 17 amino acids. Germline CDR1 and CDR2: MNHEY and SMNVEV (reference sequence). Trimming shortened V by 5 bases and J by 4 bases, and 23 bases separated the two germline ends. In DNA form, the CDR3 reads TGTGCCAGCAGTCTCGCGGCTAGGAGCGACCTCTTAGAGACCCAGTACTTC. It translates to CASSLAARSDLLETQYF.

The chain uses TRBV7-8 and TRBJ1-4, with D possibly being TRBD1 (5 bases). This CDR3 is built from 14 residues. Germline V gene data show CDR1 as SGHVS and CDR2 as FQNEAQ. The V gene lost 5 bases and the J gene lost 10 bases, with 17 bases spanning the gap. For the CDR3, the DNA is TGTGCCAGCAGCCCCGGGACTGCAGAGGGAAAACTGTTTTTT. Translated: CASSPGTAEGKLFF. Full variable domain (rest looked up from reference TRBV7-8 and TRBJ1-4): GAGVSQSPRYKVAKRGQDVALRCDPISGHVSLFWYQQALGQGPEFLTYFQNEAQLDKSGLPSDRFFAERPEGSVSTLKIQRTQQEDSAVYLCASSPGTAEGKLFFGSGTQLSVL.

The V call is TRBV29-1, the J call TRBJ1-2; TRBD1 matches 10 bases. The CDR3 has 12 amino acids. Germline CDR1 reads SQVTM; CDR2 reads ANQGSEA. The V and J ends lost 6 bases and 4 bases, in that order; junction bases with no gene match: 2. The chain's CDR3 is CSVRQGAYGYTF. The CDR3 DNA reads as TGCAGCGTCCGACAGGGGGCCTATGGCTACACCTTC. The whole variable domain, remainder taken from reference TRBV29-1 and TRBJ1-2, is SAVISQKPSRDICQRGTSLTIQCQVDSQVTMMFWYRQQPGQSLTLIATANQGSEATYESGFVIDKFPISRPNLTFSTLTVSNMSPEDSSIYLCSVRQGAYGYTFGSGTRLTVV.

The chain has TRBV28 and TRBJ2-3; D may be TRBD1 (7 bases). The CDR3 consists of 16 residues. CDR1 MDHEN and CDR2 SYDVKM come from the germline V gene. V shed 4 bases and J shed 3 bases, with 17 bases lying between them. The CDR3 here is CASSSTGEVWTDTQYF. CDR3 nucleotide sequence: TGTGCCAGCAGTTCTACAGGGGAGGTTTGGACAGATACGCAGTATTTT.